These T cell receptor beta chains were read from a single sample in a study of blood T cell repertoires in COVID-19. Sequencing used immunoSEQ multiplex PCR; TCRdb keeps in-frame clones, though not all of them. Of roughly 250,000 clones in the sample, 80% to 85% were seen once. Sequenced input: peripheral blood. The receptors derive from a person aged 70 to 85 with COVID-19, enrolled during active disease. Each CDR3 is given with its conserved first and last residue. The D gene is left open where the match is weak. Size is stated for part of the rows, as once, few or many counts, or as a class when the clone is expanded.

CDR3 | DNA | D | size | length | J | V
CASEDGLAGVQDTQYF | TGTGCCAGCGAGGACGGACTAGCGGGGGTTCAAGATACGCAGTATTTT | TRBD2 | - | 16 | TRBJ2-3 | TRBV28
CASSLGQDNSPLHF | TGTGCCAGCAGCCTGGGACAAGATAATTCACCCCTCCACTTT | - | - | 14 | TRBJ1-6 | TRBV3-1/TRBV3-2
CASSPPFDEKLFF | TGTGCCAGCAGCCCCCCCTTTGATGAAAAACTGTTTTTT | - | - | 13 | TRBJ1-4 | TRBV9
CASRGQGNQPQHF | TGTGCCAGCAGGGGACAGGGGAATCAGCCCCAGCATTTT | TRBD1 | - | 13 | TRBJ1-5 | TRBV6-5
CASSGKREGGETQYF | TGTGCCAGCAGCGGGAAGCGGGAGGGAGGAGAGACCCAGTACTTC | TRBD2 | - | 15 | TRBJ2-5 | TRBV5-4
CASSPPFFPEAFF | TGTGCCAGCAGCCCCCCCTTTTTCCCCGAAGCTTTCTTT | - | few | 13 | TRBJ1-1 | TRBV28
CASSESRGGQRTYGYTF | TGTGCCAGCAGTGAAAGTAGAGGAGGACAGCGGACTTATGGCTACACCTTC | - | - | 17 | TRBJ1-2 | TRBV6-1
CASSYLTPLGTDTQYF | TGTGCCAGCAGTTACTTGACCCCCCTAGGCACAGATACGCAGTATTTT | - | once | 16 | TRBJ2-3 | TRBV6-5
CASSLGDNPTDTQYF | TGTGCCAGCAGCTTAGGGGACAATCCCACAGATACGCAGTATTTT | - | - | 15 | TRBJ2-3 | TRBV7-9
CASSAGGGWTEAFF | TGTGCCAGCAGCGCTGGGGGGGGCTGGACTGAAGCTTTCTTT | - | - | 14 | TRBJ1-1 | TRBV9
CASRGTGSYNEQFF | TGTGCCAGCAGAGGGACAGGGTCCTACAATGAGCAGTTCTTC | TRBD1 | - | 14 | TRBJ2-1 | TRBV6-5
CASSLVSVVEETQYF | TGTGCCAGCAGCTTGGTGTCAGTTGTTGAAGAGACCCAGTACTTC | - | - | 15 | TRBJ2-5 | TRBV5-4
CASSKTSVGEQFF | TGTGCCAGCAGTAAGACTAGCGTCGGCGAGCAGTTCTTC | TRBD2 | - | 13 | TRBJ2-1 | TRBV28
CSVEWGHLQETQYF | TGCAGCGTCGAGTGGGGACACCTACAAGAGACCCAGTACTTC | - | - | 14 | TRBJ2-5 | TRBV29-1
CASSSRGSTISYNEQFF | TGTGCCAGCAGCTCCCGGGGGAGCACAATATCCTACAATGAGCAGTTCTTC | - | - | 17 | TRBJ2-1 | TRBV11-2
CASSQFPGSGTGELFF | TGTGCCAGCAGCCAATTTCCAGGGTCAGGCACCGGGGAGCTGTTTTTT | - | few | 16 | TRBJ2-2 | TRBV3-1/TRBV3-2
CASSFAQAETQYF | TGTGCCAGCAGCTTTGCACAGGCAGAGACCCAGTACTTC | - | - | 13 | TRBJ2-5 | TRBV7-6
CASSPHTDTQYF | TGTGCCAGCAGTCCCCACACAGATACGCAGTATTTT | - | - | 12 | TRBJ2-3 | TRBV3-1/TRBV3-2
CASSLVLGQGDYGYTF | TGTGCCAGCAGCTTAGTGTTGGGACAGGGTGACTATGGCTACACCTTC | TRBD1 | - | 16 | TRBJ1-2 | TRBV7-9
CASSESGGYGYTF | TGTGCCAGCAGCGAGTCAGGGGGCTATGGCTACACCTTC | TRBD1 | once | 13 | TRBJ1-2 | TRBV5-5
CASGRGRTDTQYF | TGTGCCAGCGGAAGGGGGCGCACAGATACGCAGTATTTT | TRBD1 | once | 13 | TRBJ2-3 | TRBV13
CASSSDRGVGVDEQYF | TGCGCCAGCAGCTCGGACAGGGGAGTTGGTGTCGACGAGCAGTACTTC | TRBD1 | - | 16 | TRBJ2-7 | TRBV5-1
CATSDLSVNTGELFF | TGTGCCACCAGTGATTTGTCAGTGAACACCGGGGAGCTGTTTTTT | - | - | 15 | TRBJ2-2 | TRBV24-1
CASSPDGTGHQPQHF | TGTGCCAGCAGCCCGGACGGGACAGGGCATCAGCCCCAGCATTTT | TRBD1 | - | 15 | TRBJ1-5 | TRBV5-5
CATSRGGGVSYEQYF | TGTGCCACCAGCAGAGGAGGAGGGGTTTCCTACGAGCAGTACTTC | - | - | 15 | TRBJ2-7 | TRBV15
CASRIDRTLSGYTF | TGTGCCAGCAGAATAGACAGGACCCTTTCTGGCTACACCTTC | - | - | 14 | TRBJ1-2 | TRBV6-5